This T cell receptor beta chain appears in the sequencing data of a study of T-cell memory formation after mild COVID-19. Study-wide background: Clusters of TCRs were largely donor specific. General study findings and limits: Cross-reactive memory appears to have joined, as suggested by some responding clones showing up in pre-infection memory.

CDR3 length: 15 residues. Between the trimmed V and J ends, which lost 2 bases and 4 bases, there was a span of 12 bases. Germline V lookup: CDR1 ENHRY, CDR2 SYGVKD. Remarks on this clonotype: Its cognate antigen is unknown. This may be a read error: a much more frequent sequence differs by one nucleotide.

TCRdb processed the 5' RACE reads anew with MiXCR; each CDR3 protein has one entry. The repertoire has 25,000 to 30,000 distinct CDR3 sequences, 15% to 20% of them found once; the top ten carry roughly 1.5%. What was sequenced was PBMCs or a T cell subset sorted from them (not recorded which). The genes are TRBV10-3 and TRBJ1-5; no clear D gene. This sequence originates from an adult who had mild COVID-19 (a few samples of this study predate the infection). Cell type and time point are not known. This chain's CDR3 is CAISEGSLGNQPQHF. For the CDR3, the DNA is TGTGCCATCAGTGAGGGGTCCCTCGGGAATCAGCCCCAGCATTTT.